Sequencing of this T cell receptor beta chain was carried out in a study of T cell repertoires in cytomegalovirus infection. Study as a whole: CMV infection together with matching HLA type was indicated by public TCR beta signatures.

Note on this clonotype: What it binds is not known.

TCRdb redid the calling of the reads with MiXCR, one entry per CDR3 protein. This sample yields some 680,000 distinct CDR3 sequences, of which 35% to 45% are seen a single time; under 3.5% belongs to the top ten. Study conclusions and caveats: The ex vivo response showed dominance by HLA-C-restricted CMV-specific TCR beta clonotypes. Summed public TCR beta family frequency identified CMV carriers bearing the relevant HLA.

The TCR was taken from a human donor in good health (CMV status not recorded). Some clones in this sample may be carry-over from other donors' samples. The sequenced material came from PBMCs.

CDR3 in amino acids: CSVQGLSTDTQYF. The CDR3 nucleotides are TGCAGTGTCCAAGGACTGAGCACAGATACGCAGTATTTT. The rearrangement joins TRBV20-1 to TRBJ2-3, with D possibly TRBD2 on 5 matching bases. Germline V gene data show CDR1 as DFQATT and CDR2 as SNEGSKA (reference sequence). This CDR3 contains 13 residues. Trimming left V 7 bases short and J 0 bases short, with 11 bases between.